This TCR beta chain derives from a study of graft-versus-host responses after intestinal transplantation (dated by TCRdb to the early 2020s). Describing the broader study: The transplants that recipients received were multivisceral, liver-intestinal, or isolated intestinal. Bulk TCR-beta CDR3 sequencing was used to track graft-versus-host and host-versus-graft alloreactive T cell clones in the graft, circulation and bone marrow after intestinal transplantation. Every recipient was given anti-thymocyte globulin induction, then maintenance tacrolimus and steroids for 3 to 4 years. Samples from a few later patients were sequenced in-house on an Illumina MiSeq with MiXCR processing rather than by the commercial service. Donor T cell macrochimerism was defined as a peak of at least 4% donor T cells among recipient peripheral blood mononuclear cells. Alloreactive clones were identified by sequencing pre-transplant mixed lymphocyte reaction products and comparing them with unstimulated pre-transplant donor and recipient T cells. The cohort enrolled about two dozen intestinal transplant recipients, one of whom was a retransplant, and 3 patients without pretransplant specimens were excluded. Results the study describes overall, beyond this receptor: GvH clones were detected in recipient bone marrow, and some appeared earlier in ileal mucosa or blood, consistent with an intestinal mucosal origin. The relatively low number and heterogeneity of intestinal transplant patients limited the conclusions. In patients with donor T cell macrochimerism, the allografts had high GvH to HvG T cell clonal ratios. Early after transplant, declines in HvG clones were associated with peak levels of circulating GvH clones.

According to the study, the label for this sample's time point signals: cells obtained before transplantation from donor or recipient. CD3+CD4+ and CD3+CD8+ populations were FACS-sorted from unstimulated pre-transplant donor and recipient cells taken from spleen or lymph nodes. CDR1 is given as MNHEY and CDR2 as SVGAGI, both from the germline V gene. The junction carries 11 bases between V and J, which are trimmed by 5 bases and 0 bases respectively. The CDR3 runs 15 residues from the cysteine to the phenylalanine. Left in the record is the CDR3 DNA by itself, 45 bases read in frame from the first base. Library construction relied on the immunoSEQ multiplex PCR assay. For most patients, genomic DNA was isolated with the Qiagen DNeasy Blood and Tissue Kit and sent frozen to Adaptive Biotechnologies for TCR sequencing. For most patients, high-throughput TCR-beta CDR3 sequencing of genomic DNA was performed by Adaptive Biotechnologies. The authors processed their data as follows. Adaptive's ImmunoSEQ software supplied the TCR sequencing data for 18 patients, while MiXCR and VDJtools were used to process three other patients. To correct CD4 versus CD8 sorting errors, sequences present in both subsets at a frequency ratio below 5:1 were removed. CDR3 nucleotide sequences shared between donor and recipient were removed because the origin of such sequences could not be assigned. Alloreactive clones required at least 2-fold expansion over unstimulated cells and minimum CFSE-low frequency of 0.002% (template counts) or 0.001% (read counts). Mappable clones were those detected in sequenced pre-transplant spleen, lymph node, or MLR CFSE-low populations of the donor or recipient. Cumulative frequency of alloreactive clones was calculated as a percentage of all sequences weighted by copy number. Sourced from immuneACCESS, this table was stored by TCRdb with only in-frame sequences that have V and J called. A share of the clones is absent; for the studies checked, an unresolved V gene accounts for under half, and the remainder has no known explanation. Clone size and V and J calls were adopted from that table, with D and trimming inferred from the DNA. In all, the sample holds about 120,000 clones, and just under 95% of those were seen once. The ten most abundant clones make up around 0.12% of the sample.

Concerning this clone: Its antigen is still unknown. No much larger clonotype is one base removed from it; base qualities were not supplied.

The input for sequencing was unstimulated CD4+ T cells sorted from spleen or lymph node cells, taken before intestinal transplant. The V and J segments used are TRBV6-5 and TRBJ1-5, with the D gene too uncertain to name. This receptor was taken from a human donor who received an intestinal transplant. This receptor has the CDR3 CASSPGINSNQPQHF. DNA sequence: TGTGCCAGCAGTCCCGGGATTAATAGCAATCAGCCCCAGCATTTT.